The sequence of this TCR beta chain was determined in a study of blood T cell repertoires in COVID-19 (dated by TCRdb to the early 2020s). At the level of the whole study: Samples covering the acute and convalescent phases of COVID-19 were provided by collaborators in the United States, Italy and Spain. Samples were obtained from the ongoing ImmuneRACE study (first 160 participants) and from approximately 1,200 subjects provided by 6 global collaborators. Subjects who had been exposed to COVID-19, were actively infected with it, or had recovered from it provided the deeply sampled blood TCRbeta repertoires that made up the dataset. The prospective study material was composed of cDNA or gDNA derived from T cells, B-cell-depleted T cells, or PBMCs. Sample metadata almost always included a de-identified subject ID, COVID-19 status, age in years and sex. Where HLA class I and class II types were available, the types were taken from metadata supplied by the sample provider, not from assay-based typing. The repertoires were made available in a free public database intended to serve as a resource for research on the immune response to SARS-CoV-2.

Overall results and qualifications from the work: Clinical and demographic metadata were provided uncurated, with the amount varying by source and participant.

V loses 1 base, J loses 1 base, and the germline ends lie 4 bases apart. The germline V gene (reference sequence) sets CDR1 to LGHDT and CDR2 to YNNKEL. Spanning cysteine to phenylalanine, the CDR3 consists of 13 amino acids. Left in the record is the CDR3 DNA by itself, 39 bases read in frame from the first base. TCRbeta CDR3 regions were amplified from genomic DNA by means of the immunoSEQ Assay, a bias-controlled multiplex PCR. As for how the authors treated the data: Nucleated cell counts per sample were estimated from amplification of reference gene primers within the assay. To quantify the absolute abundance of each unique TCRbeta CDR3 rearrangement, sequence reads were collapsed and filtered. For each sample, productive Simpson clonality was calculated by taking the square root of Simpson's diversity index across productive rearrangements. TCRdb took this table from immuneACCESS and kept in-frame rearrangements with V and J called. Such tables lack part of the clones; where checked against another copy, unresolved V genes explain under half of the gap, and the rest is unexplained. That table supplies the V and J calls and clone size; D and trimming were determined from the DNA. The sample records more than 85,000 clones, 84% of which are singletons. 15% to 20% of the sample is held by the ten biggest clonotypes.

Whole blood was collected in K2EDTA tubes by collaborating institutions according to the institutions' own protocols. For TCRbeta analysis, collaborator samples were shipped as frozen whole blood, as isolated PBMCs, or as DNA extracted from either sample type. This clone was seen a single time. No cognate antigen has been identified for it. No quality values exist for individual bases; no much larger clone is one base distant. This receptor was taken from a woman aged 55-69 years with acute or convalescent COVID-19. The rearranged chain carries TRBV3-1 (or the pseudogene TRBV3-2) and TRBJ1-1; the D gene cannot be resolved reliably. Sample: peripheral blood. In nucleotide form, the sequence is TGTGCCAGCAGCCAAGTTAAGAACACTGAAGCTTTCTTT. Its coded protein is CASSQVKNTEAFF.